This T cell receptor beta chain was captured in a study of cytomegalovirus exposure and HLA in healthy donors. From germline, CDR1 is MNHNS and CDR2 SASEGT. The CDR3 length is 17 residues. The J segment lost 0 bases and the V segment lost 3 bases, leaving 8 bases of the junction unmatched. Points from the study as a whole: A prior analysis recorded that most TCR beta V segments were productive about 87% or about 30% of the time.

For this clone: Its specificity is not known.

In the PCR, 60 Vbeta and 13 Jbeta primers were used. In the original processing: Later reanalysis found approximately 80 million unique TCR beta chains, around 9.9 million of them shared. The table came from immunoSEQ multiplex PCR; TCRdb's copy has only in-frame clones and leaves some out. Clone size and the V and J calls come from that table; the DNA yielded D and trimming. The sample yields about 140,000 clones, roughly two thirds seen once. The TCR was taken from a middle-aged woman in good health and CMV-seronegative. V usage is TRBV6-1 and J usage is TRBJ1-5, with 7 positions matching TRBD1. Sequenced sample: PBMCs. The CDR3, as DNA: TGTGCCAGCAGTGAGGACAGGATTCTTTATAGCAATCAGCCCCAGCATTTT. Translating gives CASSEDRILYSNQPQHF.